A selection of T cell receptor beta chains follows, all from one sample in a study of regulatory dendritic cells for organ transplantation. Profiling relied on immunoSEQ multiplex PCR, and the TCRdb table lists in-frame clones only, not all of them. Among 15,000 to 20,000 clones, around 79% were seen once, and the ten largest hold approximately 3.3%. The antigens for these receptors are not known. The sample was memory CD4+ T cells from blood cultured with regulatory dendritic cells. These receptors were collected from a human donor in good health. CDR3s leave out the opening cysteine and the closing phenylalanine or tryptophan. A D gene is named only where the DNA matches it firmly.

D gene,V gene,J gene,CDR3 protein
.,TRBV6-5,TRBJ1-1,ASSYDAATEAF
TRBD1,TRBV19,TRBJ1-5,ASSMPTTGHQPQH
.,TRBV2,TRBJ2-7,ASEGVMRGYEQY
.,TRBV5-6,TRBJ2-5,ASSRARTQY
.,TRBV9,TRBJ1-1,ASSPRPPSTEAF
.,TRBV7-2,TRBJ2-5,ASREAFGGYQETQY
.,TRBV28,TRBJ1-1,ASSPGILIMNTEAF
.,TRBV29-1,TRBJ2-7,SVQPWGVESYEQY
TRBD1,TRBV6-1,TRBJ1-1,ASSELNLRPYRGEAF
.,TRBV30,TRBJ1-6,AWRHRASNISGSPLH
TRBD2,TRBV4-1,TRBJ2-1,ASSQDLVLAGGYTRNNEQF
TRBD1,TRBV2,TRBJ2-7,ASSEEGTVTYEQY
.,TRBV6-1,TRBJ2-5,ASSGTLRETQY
TRBD2,TRBV2,TRBJ2-3,ASSFLAGGTDTQY
.,TRBV30,TRBJ2-3,AWSDRLTQY
.,TRBV19,TRBJ1-1,ASSNPAYQAF
.,TRBV6-6,TRBJ1-5,ASNTGDSNQPQH
TRBD2,TRBV5-4,TRBJ2-3,ASSLVRGGPDTQY
.,TRBV6-5,TRBJ2-3,ASSYSSAASTDTQY
.,TRBV7-2,TRBJ1-1,ASSLWGQDTEAF
.,TRBV19,TRBJ2-5,ASRVTQGAKTQY
TRBD1,TRBV28,TRBJ2-7,ASSHSVGTGGYEQY
.,TRBV6-5,TRBJ2-2,ASSYRGRGTGELF
TRBD2,TRBV28,TRBJ2-1,ASSLWSGRDNEQF
.,TRBV18,TRBJ2-5,ASSPNTQETQY
.,TRBV18,TRBJ2-2,ASSPLQTNTGELF
.,TRBV6-5,TRBJ2-2,ASSFPTGELF
.,TRBV14,TRBJ2-7,ASSQDATYLSEQY
.,TRBV21-1,TRBJ2-2,ASSKGGTMNTGELF
.,TRBV28,TRBJ2-1,ASRTLGEEGANEQF
TRBD1,TRBV19,TRBJ2-2,ASSYDTGVKTGELF
.,TRBV29-1,TRBJ1-1,SVAVSFEAF
.,TRBV7-9,TRBJ2-2,ASSSLVWRTNTGELF
.,TRBV5-4,TRBJ2-5,ASSLRETQY
.,TRBV19,TRBJ2-3,ASSIGGAADTQY
.,TRBV7-9,TRBJ2-3,ASSLLGTRTDTQY
TRBD1,TRBV5-1,TRBJ2-5,ASSFDRGKETQY
TRBD1,TRBV19,TRBJ2-2,ASMGTANTGELF
.,TRBV7-2,TRBJ2-7,ASSRLSAGASYEQY
TRBD1,TRBV7-9,TRBJ2-5,ASSVHGTGLQETQY
.,TRBV19,TRBJ2-1,ASSIVTYSNEQF
.,TRBV30,TRBJ1-6,AWARDLSPLH
TRBD1,TRBV19,TRBJ1-3,ASRETGGKGNTIY
.,TRBV7-6,TRBJ2-7,ASSPLEGNEQY
TRBD2,TRBV5-1,TRBJ2-7,ASSLDPGLAGEQY
TRBD2,TRBV9,TRBJ2-1,ASSAGLAGVGNEQF
.,TRBV9,TRBJ2-1,ASSVSGRGGVSEQF
TRBD2,TRBV6-1,TRBJ2-7,ASSEDPSGSYEQY
.,TRBV4-1,TRBJ1-2,ASSQDGRGGDGYT
.,TRBV30,TRBJ1-4,AWSLGPTNEKLF
.,TRBV25-1,TRBJ2-4,ASSESQTKNIQY
.,TRBV9,TRBJ2-3,ASTGSTDTQY
TRBD1,TRBV6-5,TRBJ1-2,ASTEIWTGALGYT
.,TRBV4-3,TRBJ1-3,ASSQVIRGYGGNTIY
.,TRBV4-1,TRBJ1-3,ASSQDPSGSWGNTIY
TRBD2,TRBV4-2,TRBJ2-7,ASSPGLAGAYEQY
.,TRBV6-6,TRBJ2-7,ASSSHYEQY